Following are 12 T cell receptor beta chains from one sample sequenced in a study of Graves' ophthalmopathy and Graves' hyperthyroidism. RNA served as the template for amplifying TCR beta CDR3 regions. Second-round multiplex PCR came after a first-round RT-PCR that employed HTBI primers. TCRdb fed the multiplex PCR reads into MiXCR, producing one record per CDR3 protein. The profile covers roughly 600,000 distinct CDR3 sequences, with 35% to 45% appearing a single time and 4% to 5% taken by the ten largest. The sequencing sample was made of peripheral blood or thyroid tissue (not recorded which). The receptors derive from an adult man with Graves' hyperthyroidism.

The V gene is TRBV24-1, the J gene TRBJ2-1, with TRBD2 matching 10 bases. The CDR3 sequence is 18 residues long. Germline CDR1 and CDR2: KGHDR and SFDVKD. Trimming took 5 bases from V and 4 from J; bases not matched to a gene: 13. CDR3 in DNA: TGTGCCACCAGTGGGCGGCTAGCGGGAGAGAGAGGGTACAATGAGCAGTTCTTC. Translation gives CATSGRLAGERGYNEQFF.

This clonotype showed up just a few times. The chain carries TRBV28 and TRBJ1-5; 7 bases align to TRBD1. The junction had 6 bases not matched to a gene; V was cut back by 7 bases and J by 3 bases. From germline, CDR1 is MDHEN and CDR2 SYDVKM. The CDR3 totals 14 residues. The CDR3 loop reads CASKTGTVNQPQHF. CDR3 nucleotides: TGTGCCAGCAAGACAGGGACGGTCAATCAGCCCCAGCATTTT.

This clonotype showed up just a few times. The chain recombines TRBV2 with TRBJ2-7, with D unresolved. Per the germline V gene, CDR1 is SNHLY and CDR2 is FYNNEI. The CDR3 length is 14 residues. V lost 6 bases and J 2 bases, leaving 14 bases between the germline ends. CDR3 DNA sequence: TGTGCCAGCAGCATTAAGGAGCAGGCCTACGAGCAGTACTTC. Residues: CASSIKEQAYEQYF.

This clonotype was detected ten times or more. The chain recombines TRBV7-2 with TRBJ1-6; TRBD1 matches 11 bases. Germline V CDR1 and CDR2: SGHTA, FQGNSA. The CDR3 consists of 17 residues. V was pared by 0 bases and J by 10 bases, with 8 bases of the junction left unmatched. CDR3 sequence: CASSLARTGGSRSPLHF. In DNA, the CDR3 is TGTGCCAGCAGCTTAGCGCGGACAGGGGGCTCCCGATCACCCCTCCACTTT.

The rearrangement uses TRBV10-3 and TRBJ2-6; D is perhaps TRBD1 (6 bases). This CDR3 is 14 amino acids long. V was shortened by 7 bases and J by 1 base, with 8 bases between the two germline ends. Germline lookup yields CDR1 ENHRY and CDR2 SYGVKD. CDR3 DNA sequence: TGTGCCATCATGCAGGGGTCTGGGGCCAACGTCCTGACTTTC. Translating it yields CAIMQGSGANVLTF.

With regard to this clonotype: Being one base from a much bigger clone, this may be a read error. It is likely a read error, because the conserved phenylalanine at the end of the CDR3 is missing. The rearrangement uses TRBV6-4 and TRBJ1-1, with unresolved D. V lost 2 bases, J lost 0 bases, and 4 bases lay in between. Per the germline V gene, CDR1 is MRHNA and CDR2 is SNTAGT. There are 13 residues in the CDR3. CDR3 DNA: TGTGCCAGCAGTGACGCGATGAACACTGAAGCTTTCATT. Translating gives CASSDAMNTEAFI.

The V gene is TRBV12-3 or TRBV12-4, the J gene TRBJ1-5; no reliable D call. This CDR3 comprises 10 residues. Trimming took off 7 bases at V and 7 bases at J, with 5 bases between the two ends. In DNA form, the CDR3 reads TGTGCCAGCAAGGGACAGCCCCAGCATTTT. Amino acid sequence: CASKGQPQHF.

This clonotype was found many times. V usage is TRBV29-1 and J usage is TRBJ1-1, with a weak D call TRBD1 (6 bases). This CDR3 region has 12 residues. The germline V gene encodes CDR1 SQVTM and CDR2 ANQGSEA. V was clipped by 4 bases and J by 9 bases, with 15 bases between them. The CDR3 DNA follows: TGCAGCGTTGTCTCGGGGGCCTCCCAAGCTTTCTTT. Translating it yields CSVVSGASQAFF.

This clonotype has a count of ten or more. This chain links TRBV11-2 with TRBJ1-4; D possibly corresponds to TRBD1 (6 bases). V was cut by 0 bases and J by 1 base, with 6 bases left in between. Germline V gives CDR1 SGHAT, CDR2 FQNNGV. The CDR3 has 15 amino acids. The CDR3 region is CASSLEQGTNEKLFF. CDR3 coding DNA: TGTGCCAGCAGCTTAGAACAGGGAACTAATGAAAAACTGTTTTTT. Full variable domain (missing parts from reference TRBV11-2 and TRBJ1-4): EAGVAQSPRYKIIEKRQSVAFWCNPISGHATLYWYQQILGQGPKLLIQFQNNGVVDDSQLPKDRFSAERLKGVDSTLKIQPAKLEDSAVYLCASSLEQGTNEKLFFGSGTQLSVL.

The gene calls are TRBV29-1 and TRBJ1-2; 9 bases align to TRBD1. With 8 bases clipped from V and 4 bases from J, the junction kept 5 bases outside the gene matches. The germline CDR1 and CDR2 sequences are SQVTM and ANQGSEA. There are 12 residues in the CDR3. For the CDR3, the DNA is TGCAGCTCCTTGACAGGGGGCTATGGCTACACCTTC. As protein: CSSLTGGYGYTF.

The chain recombines TRBV7-9 with TRBJ1-5; 10 bases agree with TRBD1. V shed 5 bases, J shed 7 bases, and the junction held 2 bases outside the gene matches. The CDR3 runs 13 residues. Germline V gene lookup returns CDR1 SEHNR and CDR2 FQNEAQ (reference sequence). Here the CDR3 DNA reads TGTGCCAGCAGCAAGACAGGGGGCCAGCCCCAGCATTTT. Its protein is CASSKTGGQPQHF.

The chain joins TRBV7-9 to TRBJ2-3; D unclear. Trimming took off 5 bases at V and 8 bases at J, with 11 bases between the two ends. The CDR3 covers 12 residues. Germline-derived CDR1 and CDR2 are SEHNR and FQNEAQ (reference sequence). The CDR3 loop reads CASSDRGGTQYF. CDR3 DNA: TGTGCCAGCAGCGATAGAGGTGGTACGCAGTATTTT.